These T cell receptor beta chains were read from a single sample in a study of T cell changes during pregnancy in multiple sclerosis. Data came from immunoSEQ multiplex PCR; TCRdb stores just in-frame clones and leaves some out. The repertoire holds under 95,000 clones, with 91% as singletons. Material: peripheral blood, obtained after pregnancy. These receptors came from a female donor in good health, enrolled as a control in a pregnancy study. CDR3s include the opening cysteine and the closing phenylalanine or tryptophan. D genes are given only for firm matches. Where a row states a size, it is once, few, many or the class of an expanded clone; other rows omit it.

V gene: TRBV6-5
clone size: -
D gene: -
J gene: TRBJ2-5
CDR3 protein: CASGGRETQYF
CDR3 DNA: TGTGCCAGCGGGGGCCGGGAGACCCAGTACTTC

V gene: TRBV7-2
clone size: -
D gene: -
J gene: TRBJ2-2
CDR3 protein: CASGRLQGGELFF
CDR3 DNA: TGTGCCAGCGGCCGATTGCAGGGGGGGGAGCTGTTTTTT

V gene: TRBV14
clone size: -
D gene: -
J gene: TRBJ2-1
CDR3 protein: CASSQGLTSNVYNEQFF
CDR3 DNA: TGTGCCAGCAGCCAAGGACTGACTAGTAATGTCTACAATGAGCAGTTCTTC

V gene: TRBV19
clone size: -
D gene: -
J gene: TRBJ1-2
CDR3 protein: CASSKQGWDGYTF
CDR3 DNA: TGTGCCAGTAGCAAACAGGGATGGGATGGCTACACCTTC

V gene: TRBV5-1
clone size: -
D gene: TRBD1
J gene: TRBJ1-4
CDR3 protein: CASSDGQGGAGEKLFF
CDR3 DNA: TGCGCCAGCAGCGACGGCCAAGGGGGCGCAGGGGAAAAACTGTTTTTT

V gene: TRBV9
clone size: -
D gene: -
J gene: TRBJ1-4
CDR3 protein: CASSAGQSTNEKLFF
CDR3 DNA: TGTGCCAGCAGCGCCGGACAGTCCACTAATGAAAAACTGTTTTTT

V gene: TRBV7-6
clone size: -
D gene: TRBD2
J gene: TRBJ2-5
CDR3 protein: CASSPLGGALGETQYF
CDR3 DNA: TGTGCCAGCAGCCCACTCGGGGGGGCCCTCGGGGAGACCCAGTACTTC

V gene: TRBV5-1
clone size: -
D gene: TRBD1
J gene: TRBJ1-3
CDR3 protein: CASSPGTGLTSGNTIYF
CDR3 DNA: TGCGCCAGCAGCCCCGGGACAGGGCTTACCTCTGGAAACACCATATATTTT

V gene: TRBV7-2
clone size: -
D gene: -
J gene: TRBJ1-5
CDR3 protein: CASSPMGGPQHF
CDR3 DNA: TGTGCCAGCAGCCCAATGGGGGGGCCCCAGCATTTT

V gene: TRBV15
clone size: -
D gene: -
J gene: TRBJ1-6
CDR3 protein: CATSSNRASPLHF
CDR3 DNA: TGTGCCACCAGCAGTAACAGGGCTTCACCCCTCCACTTT

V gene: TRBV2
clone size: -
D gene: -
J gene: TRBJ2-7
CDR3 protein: CASEPPDSYSYEQYF
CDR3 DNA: TGTGCCAGTGAGCCCCCAGACAGCTACTCCTACGAGCAGTACTTC

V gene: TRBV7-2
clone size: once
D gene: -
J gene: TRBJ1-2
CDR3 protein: CASSITTIPNYGYTF
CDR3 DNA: TGTGCCAGCAGCATAACGACAATTCCTAACTATGGCTACACCTTC

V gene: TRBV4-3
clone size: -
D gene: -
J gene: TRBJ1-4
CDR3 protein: CASSQGLDEKLFF
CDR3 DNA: TGCGCCAGCAGCCAAGGGTTAGATGAAAAACTGTTTTTT

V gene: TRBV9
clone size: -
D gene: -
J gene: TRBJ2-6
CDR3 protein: CASSVASYSGANVLTF
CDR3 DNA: TGTGCCAGCAGCGTAGCCTCCTACTCTGGGGCCAACGTCCTGACTTTC

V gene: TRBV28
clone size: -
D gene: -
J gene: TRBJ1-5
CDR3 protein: CASLRASNQPQHF
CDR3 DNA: TGTGCCAGCTTGCGGGCGAGCAATCAGCCCCAGCATTTT

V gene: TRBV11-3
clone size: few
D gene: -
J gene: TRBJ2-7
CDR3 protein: CASSLDPSSDYEQYF
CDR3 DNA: TGTGCCAGCAGCTTAGACCCGTCCAGCGACTACGAGCAGTACTTC

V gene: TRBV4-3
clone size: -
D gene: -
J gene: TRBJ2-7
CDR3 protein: CASSQDAEHSYEQYF
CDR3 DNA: TGCGCCAGCAGCCAAGATGCCGAGCACTCCTACGAGCAGTACTTC

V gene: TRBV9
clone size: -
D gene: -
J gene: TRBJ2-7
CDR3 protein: CASSVGAGDEQYF
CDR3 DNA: TGTGCCAGCAGCGTAGGGGCAGGTGACGAGCAGTACTTC

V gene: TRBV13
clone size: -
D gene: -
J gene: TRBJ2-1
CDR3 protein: CASSLGNEDNEQFF
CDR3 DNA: TGTGCCAGCAGCTTAGGGAACGAGGACAATGAGCAGTTCTTC

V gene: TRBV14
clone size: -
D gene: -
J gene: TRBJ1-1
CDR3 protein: CASSQQGNTEAFF
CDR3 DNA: TGTGCCAGCAGCCAGCAGGGGAACACTGAAGCTTTCTTT

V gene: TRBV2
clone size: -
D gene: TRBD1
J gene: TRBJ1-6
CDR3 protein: CATNRGTYNSPLHF
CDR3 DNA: TGTGCCACAAACAGGGGAACGTATAATTCACCCCTCCACTTT

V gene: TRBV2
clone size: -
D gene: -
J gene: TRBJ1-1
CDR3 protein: CASSGTRTEAFF
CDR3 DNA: TGTGCCAGCAGTGGGACAAGAACTGAAGCTTTCTTT

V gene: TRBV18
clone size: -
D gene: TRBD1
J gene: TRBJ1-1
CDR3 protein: CASSPRPGQGARTEAFF
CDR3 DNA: TGTGCCAGCTCACCTCGGCCGGGACAGGGGGCGCGGACTGAAGCTTTCTTT

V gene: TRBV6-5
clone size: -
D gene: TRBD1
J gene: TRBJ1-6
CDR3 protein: CASSYRDRPNSPLHF
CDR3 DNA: TGTGCCAGCAGTTACCGGGACAGACCTAATTCACCCCTCCACTTT

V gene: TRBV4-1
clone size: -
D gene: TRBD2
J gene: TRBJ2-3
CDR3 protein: CASSQPSGGALTQYF
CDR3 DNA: TGCGCCAGCAGCCAACCTAGCGGGGGGGCCCTTACGCAGTATTTT

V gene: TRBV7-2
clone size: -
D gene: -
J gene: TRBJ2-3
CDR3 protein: CASSLMTTSTDTQYF
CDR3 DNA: TGTGCCAGCAGCTTAATGACAACTAGCACAGATACGCAGTATTTT

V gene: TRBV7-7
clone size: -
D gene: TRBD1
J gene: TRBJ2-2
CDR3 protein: CASSLSLLTGHTGELFF
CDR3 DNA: TGTGCTAGCAGCTTGTCCTTATTGACAGGGCACACCGGGGAGCTGTTTTTT

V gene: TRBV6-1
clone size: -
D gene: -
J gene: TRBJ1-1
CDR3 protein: CASSIRGQNTEAFF
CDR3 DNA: TGTGCCAGCAGTATCAGGGGCCAGAACACTGAAGCTTTCTTT

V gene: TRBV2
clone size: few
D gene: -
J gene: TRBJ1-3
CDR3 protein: CASAPWIMAGGNTIYF
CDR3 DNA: TGTGCCAGCGCGCCCTGGATAATGGCAGGCGGAAACACCATATATTTT

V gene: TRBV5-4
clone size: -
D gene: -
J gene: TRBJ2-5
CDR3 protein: CASTPDRRQETQYF
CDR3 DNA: TGTGCCAGCACCCCCGACAGGAGACAAGAGACCCAGTACTTC

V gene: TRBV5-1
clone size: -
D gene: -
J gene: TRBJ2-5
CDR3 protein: CARPWDPGGGRETQYF
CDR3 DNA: TGCGCCAGACCTTGGGACCCAGGGGGAGGAAGAGAGACCCAGTACTTC

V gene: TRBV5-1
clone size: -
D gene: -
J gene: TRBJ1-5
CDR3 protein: CASSLGGLGGNQPQHF
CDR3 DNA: TGCGCCAGCAGCTTGGGGGGGCTGGGGGGCAATCAGCCCCAGCATTTT

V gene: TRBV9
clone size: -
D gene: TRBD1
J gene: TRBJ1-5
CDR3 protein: CASSGGQGGGQPQHF
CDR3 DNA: TGTGCCAGCAGCGGTGGACAGGGTGGGGGTCAGCCCCAGCATTTT

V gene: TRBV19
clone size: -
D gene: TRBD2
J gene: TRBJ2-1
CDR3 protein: CASSWAGGSYNEQFF
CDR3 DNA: TGTGCCAGTAGTTGGGCGGGGGGATCCTACAATGAGCAGTTCTTC

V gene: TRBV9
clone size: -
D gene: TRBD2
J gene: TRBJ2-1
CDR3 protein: CASSVTSGGNNEQFF
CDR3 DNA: TGTGCCAGCAGCGTCACGAGCGGGGGAAACAATGAGCAGTTCTTC

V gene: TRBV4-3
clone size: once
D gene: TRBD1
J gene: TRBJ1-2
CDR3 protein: CASSPDRVYGYTF
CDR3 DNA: TGCGCCAGCAGCCCGGACAGGGTCTATGGCTACACCTTC

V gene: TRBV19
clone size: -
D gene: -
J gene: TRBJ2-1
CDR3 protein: CASSPAGTSPFYEQFF
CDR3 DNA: TGTGCCAGTAGTCCGGCGGGAACTAGCCCTTTCTATGAGCAGTTCTTC

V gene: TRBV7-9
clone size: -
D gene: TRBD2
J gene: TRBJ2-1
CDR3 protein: CASSLGTSGSNEQFF
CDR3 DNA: TGTGCCAGCAGCCTAGGGACTAGCGGGAGCAATGAGCAGTTCTTC

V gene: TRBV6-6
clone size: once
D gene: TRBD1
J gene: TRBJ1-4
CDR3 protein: CASSTGQGASGEKLFF
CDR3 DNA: TGTGCCAGCAGTACCGGACAGGGGGCGTCTGGGGAAAAACTGTTTTTT

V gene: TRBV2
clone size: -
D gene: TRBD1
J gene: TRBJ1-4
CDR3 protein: CAGRTGGEKLFF
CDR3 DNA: TGTGCCGGCAGGACAGGCGGTGAAAAACTGTTTTTT

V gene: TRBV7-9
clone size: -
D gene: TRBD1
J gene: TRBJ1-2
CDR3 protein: CASSYRTGGNEYGYTF
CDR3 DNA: TGTGCCAGCAGCTACCGGACAGGGGGCAATGAATATGGCTACACCTTC

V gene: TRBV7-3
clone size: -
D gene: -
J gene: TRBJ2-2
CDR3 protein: CASSLTGVAGTGELFF
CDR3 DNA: TGTGCCAGCAGCTTAACCGGGGTGGCGGGCACCGGGGAGCTGTTTTTT

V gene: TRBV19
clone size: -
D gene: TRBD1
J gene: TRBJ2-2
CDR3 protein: CASSSGQVNTGELFF
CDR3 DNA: TGTGCCAGTAGTTCCGGACAGGTTAACACCGGGGAGCTGTTTTTT

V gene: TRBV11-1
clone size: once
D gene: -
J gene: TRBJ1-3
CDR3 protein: CASSPGQSRSIWGNTIYF
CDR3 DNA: TGTGCCAGCAGCCCGGGTCAATCGAGGAGCATCTGGGGAAACACCATATATTTT

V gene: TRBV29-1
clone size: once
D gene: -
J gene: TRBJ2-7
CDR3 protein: CSVEEILGHPSGEQYF
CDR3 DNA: TGCAGCGTTGAAGAGATCCTGGGACACCCATCGGGCGAGCAGTACTTC

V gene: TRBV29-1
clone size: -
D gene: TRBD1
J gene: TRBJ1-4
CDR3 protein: CSVRQGSTNEKLFF
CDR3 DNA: TGCAGCGTACGACAGGGTTCAACTAATGAAAAACTGTTTTTT

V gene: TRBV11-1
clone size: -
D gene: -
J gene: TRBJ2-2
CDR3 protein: CASRVPIGSDTGELFF
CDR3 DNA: TGTGCCAGCAGGGTCCCGATCGGGTCGGACACCGGGGAGCTGTTTTTT